Reported below is one T cell receptor beta chain. The record originates from a study of prognosis after radiotherapy for stage I lung cancer. CDR1 is LNHNV and CDR2 is YYDKDF in the germline V gene (reference sequence). Trimming at V came to 5 bases and at J to 7 bases, leaving 4 bases not matched to a gene. The CDR3 runs to 15 residues. Two rounds of multiplex PCR amplified TCR beta CDR3 from genomic DNA. The authors ran first-round PCR with primers specific to each TRBV and TRBJ gene. Primers of the universal type were employed in the second round of PCR. TCRdb fed the multiplex PCR reads into MiXCR, producing one record per CDR3 protein. The sample includes about 13,000 distinct CDR3 sequences, 40% to 45% seen only once; the top ten take 40%.

V is TRBV15 and J is TRBJ2-3; 15 positions match TRBD2. The material was PBMCs, obtained before or after stereotactic body radiation therapy (not recorded which). The sequence was collected from a donor older than 45 with non-small cell lung cancer. CDR3 region: CATSRGLAGGYTQYF. CDR3 sequence (DNA): TGTGCCACCAGCCGGGGACTAGCGGGAGGATATACGCAGTATTTT. The variable domain in full, with the rest retrieved from reference TRBV15 and TRBJ2-3, is DAMVIQNPRYQVTQFGKPVTLSCSQTLNHNVMYWYQQKSSQAPKLLFHYYDKDFNNEADTPDNFQSRRPNTSFCFLDIRSPGLGDTAMYLCATSRGLAGGYTQYFGPGTRLTVL.